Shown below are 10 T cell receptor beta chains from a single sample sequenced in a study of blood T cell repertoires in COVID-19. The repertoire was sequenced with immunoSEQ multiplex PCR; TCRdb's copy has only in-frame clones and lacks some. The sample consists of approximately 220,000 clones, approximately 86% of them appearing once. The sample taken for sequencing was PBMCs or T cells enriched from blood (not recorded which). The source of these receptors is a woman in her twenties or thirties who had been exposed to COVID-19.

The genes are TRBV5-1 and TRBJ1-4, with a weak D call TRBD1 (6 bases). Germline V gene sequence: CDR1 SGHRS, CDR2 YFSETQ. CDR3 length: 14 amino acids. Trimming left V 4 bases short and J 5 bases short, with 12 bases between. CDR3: CASSEQGLNEKLFF. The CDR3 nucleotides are TGCGCCAGCAGCGAACAGGGTTTGAATGAAAAACTGTTTTTT.

The CDR3 sequence: CASSFLDRGAEAFF. The CDR3 DNA reads TGCGCCAGCAGCTTCCTTGACAGGGGCGCTGAAGCTTTCTTT. V usage is TRBV5-1 and J usage is TRBJ1-1, with 8 positions matching TRBD1. The CDR3 extends over 14 amino acids. CDR1 is SGHRS and CDR2 is YFSETQ in the germline V gene. V shed 2 bases and J 6 bases; nucleotides not matched to a gene: 6.

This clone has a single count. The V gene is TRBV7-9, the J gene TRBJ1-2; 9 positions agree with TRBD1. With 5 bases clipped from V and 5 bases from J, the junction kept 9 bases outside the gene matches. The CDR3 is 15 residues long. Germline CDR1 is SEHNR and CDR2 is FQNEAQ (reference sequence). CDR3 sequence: CASSLTGGFFYGYTF. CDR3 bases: TGTGCCAGCAGCCTCACAGGGGGCTTTTTTTATGGCTACACCTTC.

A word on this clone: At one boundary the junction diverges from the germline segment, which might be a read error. The CDR3 coding sequence is TGTGCTAGCAGCTTAAACGCACTAGCGGGACATGGCACCGGGGAGCTGTTTTTT. Translation: CASSLNALAGHGTGELFF. The rearrangement uses TRBV7-7 and TRBJ2-2; 10 bases fit TRBD2. CDR3 size: 18 residues. Germline V CDR1 and CDR2: SSHAT, FNYEAQ (reference sequence).

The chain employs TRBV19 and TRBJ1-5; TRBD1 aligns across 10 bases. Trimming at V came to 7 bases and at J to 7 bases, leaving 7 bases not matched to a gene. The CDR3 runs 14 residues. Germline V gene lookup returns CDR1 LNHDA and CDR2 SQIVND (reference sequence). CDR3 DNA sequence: TGTGCCAGTACCACGACAGGGGGCGAACAGCCCCAGCATTTT. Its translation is CASTTTGGEQPQHF.

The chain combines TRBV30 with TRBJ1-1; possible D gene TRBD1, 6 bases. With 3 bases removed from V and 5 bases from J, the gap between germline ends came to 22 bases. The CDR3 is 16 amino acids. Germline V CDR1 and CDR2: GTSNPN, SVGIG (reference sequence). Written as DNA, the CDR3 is TGTGCCTGGAGCGGGGGGCTAACGGGGTATCTAACTGAAGCTTTCTTT. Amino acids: CAWSGGLTGYLTEAFF.

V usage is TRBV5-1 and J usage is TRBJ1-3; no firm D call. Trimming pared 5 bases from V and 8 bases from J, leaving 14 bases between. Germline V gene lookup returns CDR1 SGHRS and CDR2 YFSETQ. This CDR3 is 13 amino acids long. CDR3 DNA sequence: TGCGCCAGCAGGTATAACGTCGGTGACACCATATATTTT. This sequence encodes CASRYNVGDTIYF.

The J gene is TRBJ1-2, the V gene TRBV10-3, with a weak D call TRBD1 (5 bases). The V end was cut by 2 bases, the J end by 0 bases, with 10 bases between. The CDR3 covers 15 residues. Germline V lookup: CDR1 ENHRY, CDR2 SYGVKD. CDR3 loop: CAISENAGTNYGYTF. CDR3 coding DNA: TGTGCCATCAGTGAGAATGCAGGGACTAACTATGGCTACACCTTC.

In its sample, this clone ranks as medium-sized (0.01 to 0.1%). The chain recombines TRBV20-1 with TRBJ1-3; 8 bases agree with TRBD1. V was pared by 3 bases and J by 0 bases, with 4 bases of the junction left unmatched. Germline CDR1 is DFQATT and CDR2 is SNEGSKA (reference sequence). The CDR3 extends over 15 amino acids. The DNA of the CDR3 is TGCAGTGCTAGTTCAGGGGGCGCCTCTGGAAACACCATATATTTT. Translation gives CSASSGGASGNTIYF.

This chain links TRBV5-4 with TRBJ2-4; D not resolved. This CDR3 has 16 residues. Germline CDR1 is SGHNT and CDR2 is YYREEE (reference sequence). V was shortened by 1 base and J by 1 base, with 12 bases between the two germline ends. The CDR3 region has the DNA TGTGCCAGCAGCTTGTTCCGAGGTTGGGCCAAAAACATTCAGTACTTC. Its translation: CASSLFRGWAKNIQYF.